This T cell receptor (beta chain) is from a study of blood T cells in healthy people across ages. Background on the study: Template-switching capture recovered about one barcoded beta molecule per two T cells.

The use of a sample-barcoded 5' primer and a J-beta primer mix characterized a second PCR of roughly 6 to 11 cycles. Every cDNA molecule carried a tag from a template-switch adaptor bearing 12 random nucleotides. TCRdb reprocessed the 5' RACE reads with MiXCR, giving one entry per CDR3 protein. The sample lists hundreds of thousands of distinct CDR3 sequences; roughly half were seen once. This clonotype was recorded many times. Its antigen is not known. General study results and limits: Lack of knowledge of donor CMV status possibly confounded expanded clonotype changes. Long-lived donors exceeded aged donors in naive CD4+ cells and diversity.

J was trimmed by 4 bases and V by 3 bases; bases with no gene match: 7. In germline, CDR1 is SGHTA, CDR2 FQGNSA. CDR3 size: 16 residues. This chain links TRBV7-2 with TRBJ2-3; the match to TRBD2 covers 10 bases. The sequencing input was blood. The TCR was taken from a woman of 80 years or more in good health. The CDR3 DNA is TGTGCCAGCAGCTTCGTAGCGGGGGGCCTATCAGATACGCAGTATTTT. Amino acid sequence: CASSFVAGGLSDTQYF.